The rows below give T cell receptor beta chains drawn from one sample of a study of shared clonotypes between healthy human individuals. Sequencing used immunoSEQ multiplex PCR; TCRdb keeps in-frame clones, though not all of them. The sample records roughly 500,000 clones, 90% to 96% being singletons. The sample taken for sequencing was naive CD4+ T cells sorted from blood. These receptor sequences come from a woman between 25 and 40 years old in good health. Both conserved end residues are part of each CDR3. The D gene is left open where the match is weak. Clone size appears in some rows only: once, few, many, or a class for an expanded clone.

V,J,size,D,CDR3,DNA
TRBV29-1,TRBJ2-5,NA,TRBD2,CSVEDQRGAETQYF,TGCAGCGTTGAAGATCAGCGGGGTGCCGAGACCCAGTACTTC
TRBV28,TRBJ1-1,NA,TRBD1,CASSSGTGFPEAFF,TGTGCCAGCAGTTCCGGGACAGGGTTCCCTGAAGCTTTCTTT
TRBV6-1,TRBJ1-5,NA,TRBD1,CASSEAGTVSSNQPQHF,TGTGCCAGCAGTGAGGCAGGGACAGTCTCGAGTAATCAGCCCCAGCATTTT
TRBV5-1,TRBJ1-1,NA,TRBD1,CASSWDSQRGTEAFF,TGCGCCAGCAGTTGGGACAGCCAACGGGGCACTGAAGCTTTCTTT
TRBV25-1,TRBJ2-3,NA,NA,CASSDSLSPHPDTQYF,TGTGCCAGCAGTGATTCCCTCTCTCCCCACCCAGATACGCAGTATTTT
TRBV27,TRBJ2-2,NA,NA,CASSLFWGTNTGELFF,TGTGCCAGCAGTTTATTCTGGGGGACTAACACCGGGGAGCTGTTTTTT
TRBV2,TRBJ2-1,NA,TRBD1,CASRGQGEEEQFF,TGTGCCAGCAGAGGACAGGGCGAGGAGGAGCAGTTCTTC
TRBV6-5,TRBJ2-7,NA,NA,CASSYLSGTTYEQYF,TGTGCCAGCAGTTACTTATCCGGGACAACCTACGAGCAGTACTTC
TRBV29-1,TRBJ2-1,NA,TRBD2,CSVVRLAGGRFF,TGCAGCGTTGTAAGACTAGCGGGCGGACGGTTCTTC
TRBV10-1,TRBJ2-5,NA,TRBD1,CASSEVQGESLRGTQYF,TGCGCCAGCAGTGAGGTACAGGGGGAAAGCCTCCGTGGGACCCAGTACTTC
TRBV19,TRBJ1-5,NA,TRBD1,CASRLKTGQGSFGNQPQHF,TGTGCCAGTAGGTTAAAAACCGGACAGGGAAGTTTCGGCAATCAGCCCCAGCATTTT
TRBV2,TRBJ2-1,NA,NA,CASSEDGITHNEQFF,TGTGCCAGCAGTGAAGACGGGATCACCCACAATGAGCAGTTCTTC
TRBV27,TRBJ2-7,NA,NA,CASSPARGRESSYEQYF,TGTGCCAGCAGTCCTGCGAGGGGACGGGAGAGCTCCTACGAGCAGTACTTC
TRBV5-1,TRBJ2-3,NA,TRBD1,CASSQGQGSTDTQYF,TGCGCCAGCAGTCAGGGACAGGGGAGCACAGATACGCAGTATTTT
TRBV7-9,TRBJ2-1,NA,NA,CASGGAGPPQFF,TGTGCCAGCGGTGGAGCGGGCCCCCCCCAGTTCTTC
TRBV7-3,TRBJ2-2,NA,NA,CASSLTRGATGELFF,TGTGCCAGCAGCTTAACGAGGGGGGCCACCGGGGAGCTGTTTTTT
TRBV5-4,TRBJ2-1,NA,TRBD2,CASSQGLGDNEQFF,TGTGCCAGCAGCCAAGGACTAGGGGACAATGAGCAGTTCTTC
TRBV27,TRBJ2-7,NA,TRBD1,CASSNRTGRQYF,TGTGCCAGCAGTAACAGGACAGGCAGACAGTACTTC
TRBV6-6,TRBJ2-7,NA,NA,CASSYAGGPYEQYF,TGTGCCAGCAGTTACGCCGGGGGACCCTACGAGCAGTACTTC
TRBV29-1,TRBJ2-3,NA,TRBD2,CSVERAGRTDTQYF,TGCAGCGTTGAAAGAGCGGGACGCACAGATACGCAGTATTTT
TRBV28,TRBJ1-5,NA,NA,CASSLGGPWNQPQHF,TGTGCCAGCAGTTTAGGGGGGCCGTGGAATCAGCCCCAGCATTTT
TRBV6-6,TRBJ2-7,NA,NA,CASSYYGSYEQYF,TGTGCCAGCAGTTATTACGGCTCCTACGAGCAGTACTTC
TRBV28,TRBJ1-5,NA,NA,CASSQGTWTKQPQHF,TGTGCCAGCAGTCAAGGGACCTGGACGAAGCAGCCCCAGCATTTT
TRBV20-1,TRBJ2-7,NA,NA,CSATGSYEQYF,TGCAGTGCTACCGGGTCCTACGAGCAGTACTTC
TRBV7-9,TRBJ1-4,NA,NA,CASTASGFVEKLFF,TGTGCCAGCACCGCCTCAGGGTTTGTCGAAAAACTGTTTTTT
TRBV28,TRBJ2-3,NA,NA,CASSRGLPDWDTQYF,TGTGCCAGCAGTCGCGGACTACCCGATTGGGATACGCAGTATTTT
TRBV11-2,TRBJ1-2,NA,NA,CASSLEMGNYGYTF,TGTGCCAGCAGCTTAGAGATGGGGAACTATGGCTACACCTTC
TRBV9,TRBJ2-1,NA,NA,CASSVGPLAALSYNEQFF,TGTGCCAGCAGCGTAGGACCTCTAGCTGCCCTCTCCTACAATGAGCAGTTCTTC
TRBV30,TRBJ1-5,NA,NA,CAWSRDSNQPQHF,TGTGCCTGGAGCAGGGATAGCAATCAGCCCCAGCATTTT
TRBV10-1,TRBJ2-7,NA,NA,CASSPNSGENSYEQYF,TGCGCCAGCAGTCCGAATTCAGGGGAAAACTCCTACGAGCAGTACTTC
TRBV2,TRBJ2-1,NA,NA,CASSESAPGGIGEQFF,TGTGCCAGCAGTGAATCGGCGCCCGGGGGAATTGGTGAGCAGTTCTTC
TRBV10-1,TRBJ1-1,NA,TRBD1,CASSGQGGTEAFF,TGCGCCAGCAGCGGACAGGGCGGCACTGAAGCTTTCTTT
TRBV28,TRBJ1-5,NA,NA,CASSIGTNNQPQHF,TGTGCCAGCAGTATCGGGACAAACAATCAGCCCCAGCATTTT
TRBV5-1,TRBJ2-5,NA,NA,CASTIGFGETQYF,TGCGCCAGCACCATCGGCTTCGGAGAGACCCAGTACTTC
TRBV30,TRBJ2-7,once,TRBD2,CAWGGGTPPYEQYF,TGTGCCTGGGGGGGAGGGACTCCTCCCTACGAGCAGTACTTC
TRBV7-3,TRBJ1-3,NA,NA,CASSLNAGNTIYF,TGTGCCAGCAGCTTGAACGCTGGAAACACCATATATTTT
TRBV5-8,TRBJ2-3,NA,TRBD1,CASSLVGQGSGTQYF,TGTGCCAGCAGCTTGGTCGGACAGGGCTCTGGTACGCAGTATTTT
TRBV28,TRBJ2-3,NA,NA,CASRRPDGQTQYF,TGTGCCAGCAGGCGCCCGGACGGACAAACGCAGTATTTT
TRBV11-2,TRBJ2-3,NA,NA,CASSFPYKGTDTQYF,TGTGCCAGCAGCTTCCCCTATAAGGGCACAGATACGCAGTATTTT
TRBV18,TRBJ2-7,once,NA,CASSPRGEGLAEQYF,TGTGCCAGCTCACCACGGGGTGAGGGACTCGCCGAGCAGTACTTC
TRBV21-1,TRBJ1-3,NA,NA,CASSKTVGCSGNTIYF,TGTGCCAGCAGCAAAACTGTCGGTTGTTCTGGAAACACCATATATTTT
TRBV9,TRBJ1-2,NA,TRBD1,CASSLGQGPSRYGYTF,TGTGCCAGCAGCCTGGGACAGGGGCCCTCTAGGTATGGCTACACCTTC
TRBV7-6,TRBJ2-7,NA,TRBD1,CASSLMRTGVSSALEQYF,TGTGCCAGCAGCTTAATGAGGACAGGCGTGTCGTCCGCCCTCGAGCAGTACTTC
TRBV5-4,TRBJ1-4,NA,TRBD1,CASSATGTGEKLFF,TGTGCCAGCAGCGCCACCGGGACAGGGGAAAAACTGTTTTTT
TRBV5-4,TRBJ2-3,once,TRBD2,CASSLRIAGMTTDTQYF,TGTGCCAGCAGCTTGCGGATAGCGGGGATGACCACAGATACGCAGTATTTT
TRBV27,TRBJ2-3,once,NA,CASSLTVPDTQYF,TGTGCCAGCAGTTTAACAGTCCCAGATACGCAGTATTTT
TRBV27,TRBJ1-2,NA,TRBD1,CASRVQGASVYTF,TGTGCCAGCCGAGTACAGGGGGCTTCGGTCTACACCTTC
TRBV5-1,TRBJ2-3,NA,NA,CASTSSSADTQYF,TGCGCCAGCACTTCGAGTTCCGCGGATACGCAGTATTTT
TRBV5-1,TRBJ2-7,NA,NA,CASSRSGVGYEQYF,TGCGCCAGCAGCCGTTCGGGGGTGGGCTACGAGCAGTACTTC
TRBV19,TRBJ1-4,NA,NA,CASSMMGVNEKLFF,TGTGCCAGTAGTATGATGGGGGTTAATGAAAAACTGTTTTTT
TRBV27,TRBJ2-3,NA,NA,CASSSAPNTQYF,TGTGCCAGCAGCTCCGCTCCAAATACGCAGTATTTT